These 28 T cell receptor beta chains originate from one sample sequenced in a study of tumor-infiltrating lymphocytes in oesophageal squamous cell carcinoma. In TCRdb, the PCR reads were re-called with MiXCR into one record per CDR3 protein. The sample has around 12,000 distinct CDR3 sequences, approximately 52% seen once. The specimen was esophageal tumor tissue. The receptors originated from a female donor with esophageal squamous cell carcinoma.

There are many counts of this clonotype. The chain combines TRBV7-9 with TRBJ2-3; D is perhaps TRBD1 (7 bases). V was cut by 4 bases and J by 6 bases, with 17 bases left in between. CDR1 is SEHNR and CDR2 is FQNEAQ in the germline V gene (reference sequence). The CDR3 is 15 residues long. The CDR3 here is CASSWGDSRADTQYF. DNA for the CDR3: TGTGCCAGCAGCTGGGGGGACAGCAGAGCCGATACGCAGTATTTT.

CDR3 DNA sequence: TGTGCCAGCAGCCCGGGACAGGGGGCAGGAGAGACCCAGTACTTC. This encodes CASSPGQGAGETQYF. This sequence joins TRBV11-1 and TRBJ2-5; 12 bases line up with TRBD1. CDR3 length equals 15 residues. Germline CDR1 and CDR2: SGHAT and FQDESV (reference sequence). Trimming cost V 5 bases and J 4 bases; bases outside gene matches: 5.

Within the sample, this clonotype is medium-sized. This sequence joins TRBV7-9 and TRBJ2-1; perhaps D is TRBD1 or TRBD2 (6 bases each). CDR1 and CDR2 from the germline V gene are SEHNR and FQNEAQ (reference sequence). This CDR3 region has 16 residues. The germline V and J ends were trimmed by 5 bases and 6 bases, with 20 bases remaining between them. The CDR3: CASSVGQRVRFNEQFF. CDR3 nucleotides: TGTGCCAGCAGCGTTGGACAGCGGGTAAGGTTCAATGAGCAGTTCTTC.

The chain employs TRBV27 and TRBJ1-5, with unresolved D. Trimming took off 6 bases at V and 0 bases at J, with 3 bases between the two ends. Germline V CDR1 and CDR2: MNHEY, SMNVEV (reference sequence). CDR3 length equals 12 residues. The CDR3 loop reads CASSGSNQPQHF. The CDR3 DNA reads as TGTGCCAGCAGCGGTAGCAATCAGCCCCAGCATTTT.

Notes on this clonotype: Compared with germline, one end of the junction differs, possibly owing to a read error. The gene calls are TRBV11-1 and TRBJ2-4; D is undetermined. This CDR3 has 15 residues. The germline V gene encodes CDR1 SGHAT and CDR2 FQDESV (reference sequence). The CDR3 loop is CASSLFNGRNSPLHF. CDR3 sequence (DNA): TGTGCCAGCAGCTTATTCAACGGAAGGAATTCACCCCTCCACTTC.

As regards this clonotype: A junction end diverges from the germline sequence, so it may reflect a read error. The chain couples TRBV7-9 to TRBJ2-5; D is possibly TRBD1 (6 bases). CDR1 is SEHNR and CDR2 is FQNEAQ in the germline V gene (reference sequence). The CDR3 runs 14 residues. The CDR3 coding sequence is TGTGCCAGCAGCGCCGGGTCAGGGGCTATCCGTCCGTTCTTC. Amino acids: CASSAGSGAIRPFF.

Many counts were recorded for this clonotype. The CDR3 coding sequence is TGCGCCAGCAGCTTGGCCCCGGCTAGCGGGGGGGTTAGTTATGAGCAGTACTTC. It codes for CASSLAPASGGVSYEQYF. The gene calls are TRBV5-1 and TRBJ2-1; 12 bases align to TRBD2. The DNA end lines up better with TRBJ2-7; the J call may be wrong. The CDR3 runs 18 residues. Per the germline V gene, CDR1 is SGHRS and CDR2 is YFSETQ.

The gene calls are TRBV7-2 and TRBJ2-3; D uncertain. CDR1 and CDR2 (germline): SGHTA, FQGNSA. The CDR3 has 14 residues. Between the trimmed V and J ends, which lost 5 bases and 2 bases, there was a span of 11 bases. CDR3 bases: TGTGCCAGCAGCCCGGCTAGAACCACAGATACGCAGTATTTT. The encoded protein is CASSPARTTDTQYF.

This clonotype was counted many times. The chain couples TRBV27 to TRBJ1-1, with D uncertain. V was trimmed by 8 bases and J by 8 bases, leaving 15 bases between them. Germline V gives CDR1 MNHEY, CDR2 SMNVEV (reference sequence). CDR3 size: 12 residues. DNA of the CDR3: TGTGCCAGCTTTACCGGGCTGAACGAAGCTTTCTTT. Translation: CASFTGLNEAFF.

This chain connects TRBV28 to TRBJ2-5; 7 bases agree with TRBD2. Germline CDR1 is MDHEN and CDR2 is SYDVKM. The CDR3 contains 15 residues. V shed 6 bases, J shed 5 bases, and the junction held 12 bases outside the gene matches. The chain's CDR3 is CASSMRERYEETQYF. DNA of the CDR3: TGTGCCAGCAGCATGCGGGAGCGATATGAGGAGACCCAGTACTTC. Filled out from reference TRBV28 and TRBJ2-5, the complete variable domain reads DVKVTQSSRYLVKRTGEKVFLECVQDMDHENMFWYRQDPGLGLRLIYFSYDVKMKEKGDIPEGYSVSREKKERFSLILESASTNQTSMYLCASSMRERYEETQYFGPGTRLLVL.

The chain is built from TRBV12-3 or TRBV12-4 and TRBJ2-1; D call uncertain. The J call could be wrong; TRBJ2-7 is a better fit for the DNA end. The CDR3 sequence is 14 residues long. The DNA for the CDR3 is TGTGCCAGCAGTTACGTCAGCTCCTACAATGAGCAGTACTTC. This gives the protein CASSYVSSYNEQYF.

The chain combines TRBV19 with TRBJ2-3; unclear D gene. The J call is uncertain, as TRBJ2-7 better fits the DNA end. The CDR3 totals 13 residues. Germline values: CDR1 LNHDA, CDR2 SQIVND (reference sequence). The CDR3, as DNA: TGTGCCAGTAGTATAGCGGGTTTGAATGAGCAGTACTTC. Its protein is CASSIAGLNEQYF.

The chain is built from TRBV7-6 and TRBJ2-1; possibly TRBD2 for D (6 bases). With the DNA end fitting TRBJ2-7 better, the J assignment may be wrong. The CDR3 runs to 16 residues. Germline V lookup: CDR1 SGHVS, CDR2 FNYEAQ. In DNA, the CDR3 is TGTGCCAGCAGCCCTATTTATGCCGGGGGTCGTAATGAGCAGTACTTC. Amino acid sequence: CASSPIYAGGRNEQYF.

Concerning this clonotype: This is likely a read error, given that the CDR3 carries no conserved phenylalanine or tryptophan at its end. The DNA is omitted, as the CDR3 cannot be located on it reliably, and the CDR3 follows TCRdb's listing. CDR3: CASSRDGQSSYNEQFFGA. The chain joins TRBV7-8 to TRBJ2-3; TRBD1, the table's D call, lacks a check against the DNA. Looked up from germline, CDR1 is SGHVS and CDR2 is FQNEAQ. The CDR3 contains 18 residues when both ends are counted.

The chain joins TRBV12-3 or TRBV12-4 to TRBJ1-1; D is undetermined. V gave up 3 bases and J gave up 11 bases, with 13 bases separating them. The CDR3 covers 12 residues. The CDR3, as DNA: TGTGCCAGCAGTTTTAAGTCCTTTGTTGCTTTCTTT. Translated, it gives CASSFKSFVAFF.

The J gene is TRBJ1-4, the V gene TRBV7-8; D call uncertain. The CDR3 spans 11 residues. Trimming stripped 2 bases from V and 8 bases from J, with 3 bases between. CDR1 is SGHVS, CDR2 FQNEAQ, per germline. The CDR3 nucleotides are TGTGCCAGCAGCTTACTAGAAAAACTGTTTTTT. Amino acids: CASSLLEKLFF.

This clonotype appeared many times. This chain uses TRBV18 with TRBJ1-5, with D unclear. V lost 3 bases and J 0 bases, leaving 9 bases between the germline ends. Per germline, CDR1 KGHSH and CDR2 LQKENI. The CDR3 runs to 15 residues. The CDR3: CASSPGSYSNQPQHF. The CDR3 coding sequence is TGTGCCAGCTCACCGGGCTCGTATAGCAATCAGCCCCAGCATTTT.

The sample holds a few counts of this clonotype. This sequence joins TRBV5-1 and TRBJ2-7; no clear D. V was pared by 0 bases and J by 0 bases, with 10 bases between. This CDR3 contains 15 residues. Germline V CDR1 and CDR2: SGHRS, YFSETQ. DNA for the CDR3: TGCGCCAGCAGCTTGGACACGGAGAGCTCCTACGAGCAGTACTTC. It codes for CASSLDTESSYEQYF. Supplemented by reference TRBV5-1 and TRBJ2-7, the full variable domain reads KAGVTQTPRYLIKTRGQQVTLSCSPISGHRSVSWYQQTPGQGLQFLFEYFSETQRNKGNFPGRFSGRQFSNSRSEMNVSTLELGDSALYLCASSLDTESSYEQYFGPGTRLTVT.

The J gene is TRBJ2-2, the V gene TRBV6-2 or TRBV6-3; unclear D gene. Per the germline V gene, CDR1 is MNHEY and CDR2 is SVGEGT. Trimming cost V 5 bases and J 3 bases, with 10 bases left between them. The CDR3 totals 14 residues. The CDR3 nucleotides are TGTGCCAGCAGTGCCACCGGAGACACCGGGGAGCTGTTTTTT. It encodes CASSATGDTGELFF.

There are many counts of this clonotype. The chain joins TRBV10-2 to TRBJ2-1; D is unresolved. Trimming left V 4 bases short and J 4 bases short, with 5 bases between. CDR1 is WSHSY, CDR2 SAAADI, per germline. This CDR3 has 12 residues. CDR3 nucleotide sequence: TGCGCCAGCAGTGGGGGTTACAATGAGCAGTTCTTC. Amino acid sequence: CASSGGYNEQFF.

This chain uses TRBV29-1 with TRBJ2-1; D unresolved. The CDR3 length is 11 residues. V shed 6 bases and J shed 5 bases, with 8 bases lying between them. From germline, CDR1 is SQVTM and CDR2 ANQGSEA. Here the CDR3 reads CSVLRNNEQFF. In DNA, the CDR3 is TGCAGCGTGCTACGAAACAATGAGCAGTTCTTC.

About this clonotype itself: The CDR3 carries no conserved terminal phenylalanine or tryptophan, so it likely arises from a read error. No DNA is shown, since the ends of the CDR3 on it are uncertain; the CDR3 is the one TCRdb lists. This chain joins TRBV12-3 or TRBV12-4 and TRBJ2-1. The CDR3 length is 14 residues, termini included. CDR3 residues: CASSLALAGYTFGS.

This sequence joins TRBV27 and TRBJ2-1; 14 bases are shared with TRBD2. With the DNA end fitting TRBJ2-7 better, the J assignment may be wrong. The CDR3 contains 18 residues. Per the germline V gene, CDR1 is MNHEY and CDR2 is SMNVEV (reference sequence). CDR3 sequence reads: CASSLGLAGGLSYNEQYF. The DNA for the CDR3 is TGTGCCAGCAGTTTAGGACTAGCGGGGGGCCTCTCCTACAATGAGCAGTACTTC.

The chain is built from TRBV7-8 and TRBJ2-1; D may correspond to TRBD1 or TRBD2 (5 bases each). With the DNA end fitting TRBJ2-7 better, the J assignment may be wrong. The CDR3 covers 15 residues. Germline assignment: CDR1 SGHVS and CDR2 FQNEAQ. The CDR3 coding sequence is TGTGCCAGCAGCTCTTTACTAGGTGGGACCGGGGAGCAGTACTTC. Residues: CASSSLLGGTGEQYF.

The sample holds a few counts of this clonotype. The rearrangement links TRBV7-2 to TRBJ2-7; TRBD1 matches 7 bases. Germline CDR1 reads SGHTA; CDR2 reads FQGNSA. V shed 1 base and J 2 bases; nucleotides not matched to a gene: 2. The CDR3 length is 14 residues. This chain's CDR3 is CASSLGGQTYEQYF. CDR3 in DNA: TGTGCCAGCAGCTTAGGGGGACAGACCTACGAGCAGTACTTC. The full variable domain, rest sourced from reference TRBV7-2 and TRBJ2-7, is GAGVSQSPSNKVTEKGKDVELRCDPISGHTALYWYRQSLGQGLEFLIYFQGNSAPDKSGLPSDRFSAERTGGSVSTLTIQRTQQEDSAVYLCASSLGGQTYEQYFGPGTRLTVT.

This clonotype is medium-sized. With a much larger clone just one base away, this may be a read error. The chain has TRBV7-3 and TRBJ2-7; possibly TRBD2 for D (6 bases). Germline CDR1 SGHTA, CDR2 FQGTGA. This CDR3 is 15 amino acids long. V was shortened by 4 bases and J by 7 bases, with 20 bases between the two germline ends. The chain's CDR3 is CASSSGRDLHNEQYF. In nucleotides, the CDR3 is TGTGCCAGCAGCTCCGGGCGGGACCTACACAATGAGCAGTACTTC.

The table lists this clonotype with a count of one. This chain connects TRBV20-1 to TRBJ2-5; 8 bases match TRBD2. J gave up 4 bases and V 7 bases, and 11 bases lay outside the gene matches. The germline V gene has CDR1 DFQATT and CDR2 SNEGSKA (reference sequence). This CDR3 has 14 amino acids. CDR3 region: CSGALAGGLETQYF. The CDR3 nucleotides read TGCAGTGGCGCGCTGGCGGGGGGACTAGAGACCCAGTACTTC.

The chain is built from TRBV12-3 or TRBV12-4 and TRBJ2-2; perhaps TRBD1 as D (5 bases). The CDR3 is made up of 14 amino acids. V was cut by 10 bases and J by 4 bases, with 16 bases left in between. As DNA, the CDR3 is TGTGCCACCAAAATCATAGGGGTCACCGGGGAGCTGTTTTTT. Amino acids: CATKIIGVTGELFF.